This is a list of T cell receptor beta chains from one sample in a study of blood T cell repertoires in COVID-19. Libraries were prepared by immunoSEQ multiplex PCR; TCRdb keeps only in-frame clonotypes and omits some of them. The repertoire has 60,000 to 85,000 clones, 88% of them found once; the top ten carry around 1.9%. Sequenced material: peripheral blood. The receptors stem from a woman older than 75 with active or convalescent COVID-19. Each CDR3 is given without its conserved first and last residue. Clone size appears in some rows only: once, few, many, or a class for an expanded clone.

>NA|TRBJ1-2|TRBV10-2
ASSESRQGLGYT
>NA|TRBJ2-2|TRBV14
ASSHISGLGTGELF
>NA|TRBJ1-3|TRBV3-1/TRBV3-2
ASSQGSRAGNTIY
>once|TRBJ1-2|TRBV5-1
ASSLGTASTGDT
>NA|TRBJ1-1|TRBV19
ASSIRGGTEAF
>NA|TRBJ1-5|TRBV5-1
ASSPNTAGQPQH
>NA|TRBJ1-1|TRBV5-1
ASSFRGDNTEAF
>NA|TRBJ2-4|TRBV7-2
ASSLVGTGGAKNIQY
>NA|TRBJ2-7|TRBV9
ASSADRGGYEQY
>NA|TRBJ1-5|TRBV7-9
ASSTQGDNQPQH
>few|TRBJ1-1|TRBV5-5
ASSLRGRGQPLNTEAF
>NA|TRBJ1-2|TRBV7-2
ASSLYEGARGYT
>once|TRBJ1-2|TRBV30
AWSVTQGAGGYT
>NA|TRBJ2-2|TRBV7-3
ASSLGAGGGTGELF
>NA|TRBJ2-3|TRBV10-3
AISPLSDTQY